This T cell receptor (beta chain) was recorded in a study of vaccination and CD4 T cells after COVID-19. Findings and limits, study-wide: In median terms, SARS-CoV-2-reactive clonotypes went from approximately 21 to 40, a nonsignificant rise.

Cultured CD4+ T cell DNA was sequenced using the Oncomine TCR Beta short-read assay. TCRdb ran MiXCR on the PCR reads and lists one entry per CDR3 protein. Of tens of thousands of distinct CDR3 sequences in the sample, 43% were seen once. Treatment given: roughly ten-day PBMC culture with coronavirus spike peptide pools or control peptides (ViraFEST assay). CDR1 MNHEY and CDR2 SVGEGT come from the germline V gene. With V trimmed by 0 bases and J by 6 bases, 16 bases remained unmatched. The CDR3 is made up of 19 amino acids. Notes on this clonotype: Its antigen is unknown.

The chain combines TRBV6-2 or TRBV6-3 with TRBJ2-1; TRBD2 aligns across 8 bases. Sequenced material: CD4+ T cells from blood, cultured in vitro, taken after SARS-CoV-2 vaccination. The clonotype was recovered from a human donor who had recovered from COVID-19. Written as DNA, the CDR3 is TGTGCCAGCAGTTACTCGATCCGGGAGGGCCGTGCGAGGTCCAATGAGCAGTTCTTC. Protein sequence: CASSYSIREGRARSNEQFF.